One and the same sample provided the 31 T cell receptor beta chains below, sequenced in a study of vaccination effects on CD4 cells after COVID-19 (dated by TCRdb to 2021 to 2024). These receptors' targets are unknown. The receptor library was made with the immunoSEQ multiplex PCR assay. In its TCRdb copy, this immuneACCESS table keeps in-frame sequences only and misses some clones. Where compared with another copy, unresolved V genes explain less than half of these, and the others have no known cause. For this sample there are under 75,000 clones; 75% to 85% appear just once. Roughly an eighth of the sample comes from the top ten. In the ViraFEST assay, PBMC were stimulated with viral peptide pools, and TCR sequencing was then used to find antigen-specific CD4+ T cell clonotypes based on their expansion. After more than 9 days of culture, CD4+ T cells were isolated with the EasySep CD4+ T cell isolation kit. None of the healthy vaccine recipients had a prior SARS-CoV-2 infection, which was confirmed by nucleocapsid antibody tests that came back negative both before and after vaccination.

The sample in question was CD4+ T cells from PBMCs cultured with SARS-CoV-2 spike peptides, obtained before COVID-19 vaccination. What this sample's cell subset or site label stands for: SARS-CoV-2 spike overlapping peptide pool stimulation. These receptors were taken from a human donor who received a COVID-19 vaccine.

V usage is TRBV28 and J usage is TRBJ1-4; a possible D gene is TRBD1 (6 bases). CDR3 length: 15 residues. CDR1 and CDR2 from the germline V gene are MDHEN and SYDVKM. Trimming pared 3 bases from V and 7 bases from J, leaving 15 bases between. CDR3 loop: CASSLLGAGVEKLFF. In DNA, the CDR3 is TGTGCCAGCAGTTTGCTCGGGGCAGGGGTTGAAAAACTGTTTTTT.

V and J are TRBV3-1 (or the pseudogene TRBV3-2) and TRBJ2-2; 9 nucleotides agree with TRBD2. There are 19 residues in the CDR3. From germline, CDR1 is LGHDT and CDR2 YNNKEL (reference sequence). The V gene end was trimmed by 1 base and the J gene end by 2 bases; junction bases not matched to a gene: 11. The CDR3 nucleotides read TGTGCCAGCAGCCAAGTCGCTCGAACTAGCGGGCTTAACACCGGGGAGCTGTTTTTT. Translating gives CASSQVARTSGLNTGELFF.

The gene calls are TRBV19 and TRBJ1-1; no definite D call. The V gene lost 7 bases and the J gene lost 0 bases, with 3 bases spanning the gap. The CDR3 runs 11 residues. Germline values: CDR1 LNHDA, CDR2 SQIVND (reference sequence). In nucleotides, the CDR3 is TGTGCCAGTATGCTGAACACTGAAGCTTTCTTT. Its translation: CASMLNTEAFF.

J is TRBJ1-2 and V is TRBV5-6; D unresolved. The CDR3 extends over 15 amino acids. Trimming took 4 bases from V and 2 from J, leaving 15 bases between them. Per germline, CDR1 SGHDT and CDR2 YYEEEE. The chain's CDR3 is CASSPRWQMNYGYTF. The DNA of the CDR3 is TGTGCCAGCAGCCCGCGGTGGCAAATGAACTATGGCTACACCTTC. Based on the CDR3 plus reference TRBV5-6 and TRBJ1-2, the full variable domain is DAGVTQSPTHLIKTRGQQVTLRCSPKSGHDTVSWYQQALGQGPQFIFQYYEEEERQRGNFPDRFSGHQFPNYSSELNVNALLLGDSALYLCASSPRWQMNYGYTFGSGTRLTVV.

The chain uses TRBV7-7 and TRBJ2-2, with 7 bases identical to TRBD2. This CDR3 spans 14 amino acids. CDR1 and CDR2 from the germline V gene are SSHAT and FNYEAQ (reference sequence). The ends lost 7 bases at V and 1 base at J; junction bases unmatched: 3. The CDR3 nucleotides are TGTGCCAGCATGCGGGGGAAGAACACCGGGGAGCTGTTTTTT. Translation: CASMRGKNTGELFF.

The chain couples TRBV11-3 to TRBJ2-1, with 9 bases matching TRBD2. This CDR3 comprises 16 residues. V was pared by 5 bases and J by 0 bases, with 5 bases of the junction left unmatched. Per germline, CDR1 SGHNT and CDR2 YENEEA. The DNA of the CDR3 is TGTGCCAGCAGCGCCCGTAGCGGGAGCTCCTACAATGAGCAGTTCTTC. Translation: CASSARSGSSYNEQFF.

This clone came up once. This chain connects TRBV18 to TRBJ2-1; tentatively, D is TRBD1 (6 bases). Trimming took 3 bases from V and 6 from J, leaving 15 bases between them. Germline CDR1 KGHSH, CDR2 LQKENI. The CDR3 has 15 residues. The CDR3: CASSPPRGMGNEQFF. The CDR3 nucleotides are TGTGCCAGCTCACCCCCCAGGGGTATGGGCAATGAGCAGTTCTTC.

V is TRBV7-3 and J is TRBJ1-3, with a possible D match to TRBD1 (5 bases). The germline V gene encodes CDR1 SGHTA and CDR2 FQGTGA. Trimming took 3 bases from V and 0 from J, leaving 18 bases between them. This CDR3 spans 18 amino acids. CDR3 region: CASSLLGGTVSSGNTIYF. The CDR3 region has the DNA TGTGCCAGCAGCTTGCTTGGCGGGACGGTCAGCTCTGGAAACACCATATATTTT.

The V call is TRBV29-1, the J call TRBJ2-1, with TRBD2 identical over 12 bases. V lost 6 bases and J lost 3; bases outside the gene matches: 6. This CDR3 is built from 15 residues. Germline V gives CDR1 SQVTM, CDR2 ANQGSEA. CDR3 sequence reads: CSVRGLAGNYNEQFF. CDR3 DNA sequence: TGCAGCGTCCGCGGACTAGCGGGGAACTACAATGAGCAGTTCTTC.

V is TRBV7-9 and J is TRBJ2-6; 10 nucleotides align to TRBD1. Per germline, CDR1 SEHNR and CDR2 FQNEAQ (reference sequence). Trimming cost V 5 bases and J 4 bases; bases outside gene matches: 8. This CDR3 has 17 amino acids. The CDR3, as DNA: TGTGCCAGCAGCATGGACAGGGGGACTTCGGGGGCCAACGTCCTGACTTTC. Amino acid sequence: CASSMDRGTSGANVLTF.

This chain uses TRBV7-9 with TRBJ1-5, with 10 bases fitting TRBD1. The junction had 4 bases not matched to a gene; V was cut back by 2 bases and J by 0 bases. This CDR3 region has 17 residues. CDR1 is SEHNR and CDR2 is FQNEAQ in the germline V gene (reference sequence). In nucleotides, the CDR3 is TGTGCCAGCAGCTTATGGACAGGGGGTTCTAGCAATCAGCCCCAGCATTTT. This encodes CASSLWTGGSSNQPQHF.

This rearrangement joins TRBV19 to TRBJ1-1; D is ambiguous. Trimming took 3 bases from V and 1 from J, leaving 6 bases between them. Germline CDR1 and CDR2: LNHDA and SQIVND (reference sequence). The CDR3 loop spans 13 amino acids. CDR3 in DNA: TGTGCCAGTAGTATCTCAGGGAACACTGAAGCTTTCTTT. This encodes CASSISGNTEAFF.

The chain has TRBV6-4 and TRBJ1-5, with D possibly TRBD1 on 6 matching bases. V was pared by 5 bases and J by 7 bases, with 12 bases between. Germline V gene data show CDR1 as MRHNA and CDR2 as SNTAGT. This CDR3 has 13 residues. The CDR3 sequence is CASSPQGGQPQHF. The CDR3 region has the DNA TGTGCCAGCAGTCCACAGGGCGGCCAGCCCCAGCATTTT.

V is TRBV11-2 and J is TRBJ2-1; TRBD2 matches at 8 bases. This CDR3 contains 15 residues. In germline, CDR1 is SGHAT, CDR2 FQNNGV. J lost 8 bases, V lost 6 bases, and 12 bases had no gene match. The CDR3 loop is CASSYPGLGVYEQFF. The CDR3, as DNA: TGTGCCAGCAGTTACCCGGGACTAGGGGTTTATGAGCAGTTCTTC.

The rearrangement uses TRBV5-1 and TRBJ2-5; D is perhaps TRBD2 (6 bases). With 3 bases removed from V and 1 base from J, the gap between germline ends came to 7 bases. Per the germline V gene, CDR1 is SGHRS and CDR2 is YFSETQ. This CDR3 contains 13 residues. CDR3 nucleotide sequence: TGCGCCAGCAGCTACGGGGGCCAAGAGACCCAGTACTTC. Translated: CASSYGGQETQYF. The whole variable domain, filled in from reference TRBV5-1 and TRBJ2-5, reads KAGVTQTPRYLIKTRGQQVTLSCSPISGHRSVSWYQQTPGQGLQFLFEYFSETQRNKGNFPGRFSGRQFSNSRSEMNVSTLELGDSALYLCASSYGGQETQYFGPGTRLLVL.

The J gene is TRBJ2-1, the V gene TRBV28; TRBD1 might be the D (6 bases). V was cut by 10 bases and J by 2 bases, with 18 bases left in between. CDR3 length: 15 residues. Germline V lookup: CDR1 MDHEN, CDR2 SYDVKM. The CDR3 region is CAITLRTDTYNEQFF. The CDR3 DNA follows: TGTGCCATCACACTCAGGACAGATACCTACAATGAGCAGTTCTTC.

The chain employs TRBV5-1 and TRBJ2-3; 9 nucleotides line up with TRBD2. CDR3 length: 19 residues. The J segment lost 0 bases and the V segment lost 5 bases, leaving 16 bases of the junction unmatched. The germline V gene has CDR1 SGHRS and CDR2 YFSETQ. The CDR3 loop is CASRGISGGPSSSTDTQYF. In DNA form, the CDR3 reads TGCGCCAGCAGGGGAATCAGCGGGGGGCCCTCCTCCAGCACAGATACGCAGTATTTT.

The rearrangement links TRBV6-4 to TRBJ2-3; D not resolved. Trimming stripped 6 bases from V and 0 bases from J, with 10 bases between. Per the germline V gene, CDR1 is MRHNA and CDR2 is SNTAGT. The CDR3 sequence is 14 residues long. The CDR3 DNA sequence: TGTGCCAGCAGGTCAGACTCTAGCACAGATACGCAGTATTTT. Its translation is CASRSDSSTDTQYF.

J is TRBJ2-7 and V is TRBV6-6, with 7 bases matching TRBD1. From germline, CDR1 is MNHNY and CDR2 SVGAGI (reference sequence). The CDR3 spans 12 residues. V lost 6 bases and J lost 5; bases outside the gene matches: 4. Here the CDR3 DNA reads TGTGCCAGCAGCCCGACAGGGAACGAGCAGTACGTC. Its protein is CASSPTGNEQYV.

V is TRBV11-1 and J is TRBJ1-1; a possible D gene is TRBD1 (6 bases). V was clipped by 4 bases and J by 3 bases, with 12 bases between them. Germline CDR1 reads SGHAT; CDR2 reads FQDESV (reference sequence). The CDR3 runs 14 residues. CDR3 residues: CASSSYRVDTEAFF. CDR3 nucleotide sequence: TGTGCCAGCAGCTCATACAGGGTGGACACTGAAGCTTTCTTT. The complete variable domain, with remaining parts taken from reference TRBV11-1 and TRBJ1-1, reads EAEVAQSPRYKITEKSQAVAFWCDPISGHATLYWYRQILGQGPELLVQFQDESVVDDSQLPKDRFSAERLKGVDSTLKIQPAELGDSAMYLCASSSYRVDTEAFFGQGTRLTVV.

The rearrangement joins TRBV6-5 to TRBJ1-1, with D maybe TRBD1 (5 bases). The V gene lost 11 bases and the J gene lost 1 base, with 8 bases spanning the gap. Germline V gene sequence: CDR1 MNHEY, CDR2 SVGAGI. CDR3 size: 11 residues. CDR3 amino acids: CAGTGNTEAFF. In nucleotides, the CDR3 is TGTGCCGGAACAGGGAACACTGAAGCTTTCTTT.

CDR3 DNA: TGTGCCAGCAGCCAAGACGCGGGGCTAGCGGGTGGCAATGAGCAGTTCTTC. It codes for CASSQDAGLAGGNEQFF. The chain recombines TRBV4-2 with TRBJ2-1, with 8 bases lining up with TRBD2. Germline V gene data show CDR1 as LGHNA and CDR2 as YNFKEQ. Trimming took 0 bases from V and 6 from J; bases not matched to a gene: 10. CDR3 length: 17 amino acids.

This clone was seen only a few times. V and J are TRBV11-1 and TRBJ2-1; D unresolved. The CDR3 length is 13 residues. Deletions cut 5 bases from V and 8 bases from J, with 13 bases between. Per the germline V gene, CDR1 is SGHAT and CDR2 is FQDESV (reference sequence). The CDR3 protein is CASSPNQFYEQFF. CDR3 sequence (DNA): TGTGCCAGCAGCCCTAATCAGTTCTATGAGCAGTTCTTC.

The chain recombines TRBV24-1 with TRBJ1-5, with TRBD1 identical over 11 bases. The ends lost 2 bases at V and 6 bases at J; junction bases unmatched: 5. Germline V lookup: CDR1 KGHDR, CDR2 SFDVKD. CDR3 length equals 16 residues. CDR3 residues: CATSDSTGTGGQPQHF. CDR3 nucleotides: TGTGCCACCAGTGATTCGACCGGGACAGGGGGTCAGCCCCAGCATTTT.

V and J are TRBV19 and TRBJ1-3; D not certain. V lost 5 bases to trimming and J lost 0 bases, with 8 bases between them. Germline CDR1 is LNHDA and CDR2 is SQIVND (reference sequence). CDR3 length: 14 amino acids. In DNA form, the CDR3 reads TGTGCCAGTAGTCCCTCCACCTCTGGAAACACCATATATTTT. It codes for CASSPSTSGNTIYF.

The chain is built from TRBV5-6 and TRBJ2-7, with a weak D call TRBD2 (6 bases). The V and J ends lost 0 bases and 2 bases respectively, with 12 bases between them. Per the germline V gene, CDR1 is SGHDT and CDR2 is YYEEEE. This CDR3 comprises 15 residues. The CDR3 DNA follows: TGTGCCAGCAGCTTGGCGGAGGGGCCCACCTACGAGCAGTACGTC. Translated: CASSLAEGPTYEQYV.

This chain links TRBV7-9 with TRBJ2-2; maybe TRBD1 (6 bases). The CDR3 spans 14 residues. Germline values: CDR1 SEHNR, CDR2 FQNEAQ (reference sequence). The V end was cut by 5 bases, the J end by 1 base, with 8 bases between. This CDR3 is CASSLTGNTGELFF. DNA for the CDR3: TGTGCCAGCAGCCTGACAGGGAACACCGGGGAGCTGTTTTTT.

CDR3 sequence reads: CASSESGTVNSPLHF. In DNA form, the CDR3 reads TGTGCCAGCAGTGAGTCCGGGACAGTTAATTCACCCCTCCACTTT. This sequence joins TRBV2 and TRBJ1-6; TRBD1 aligns across 7 bases. V lost 3 bases, J lost 6 bases, and 5 bases stayed unmatched. The CDR3 is 15 residues long. In germline, CDR1 is SNHLY, CDR2 FYNNEI.

The chain is built from TRBV30 and TRBJ1-4; D is uncertain. The germline V gene has CDR1 GTSNPN and CDR2 SVGIG (reference sequence). The CDR3 extends over 10 amino acids. The V gene lost 1 base and the J gene lost 7 bases, with 1 base spanning the gap. The CDR3 nucleotides read TGTGCCTGGAGTGGTGAAAAACTGTTTTTT. It is translated as CAWSGEKLFF. Filled out from reference TRBV30 and TRBJ1-4, the complete variable domain reads SQTIHQWPATLVQPVGSPLSLECTVEGTSNPNLYWYRQAAGRGLQLLFYSVGIGQISSEVPQNLSASRPQDRQFILSSKKLLLSDSGFYLCAWSGEKLFFGSGTQLSVL.

CDR3 sequence: CASSQTGVGGNTIYF. The DNA for the CDR3 is TGTGCCAGCAGCCAGACGGGGGTAGGAGGAAACACCATATATTTT. The rearrangement links TRBV7-6 to TRBJ1-3; D is possibly TRBD1 (5 bases). Germline assignment: CDR1 SGHVS and CDR2 FNYEAQ. This CDR3 spans 15 amino acids. V lost 5 bases, J lost 4 bases, and 15 bases lay in between.

The chain employs TRBV19 and TRBJ2-3; 11 bases are shared with TRBD2. Germline assignment: CDR1 LNHDA and CDR2 SQIVND (reference sequence). The length of the CDR3 is 16 residues. Losses at the gene ends were 1 base for V and 5 bases for J; bases not matched to a gene: 5. The CDR3 here is CASSIASGGRGDTQYF. CDR3 bases: TGTGCCAGTAGTATAGCTAGCGGGGGGCGTGGAGATACGCAGTATTTT.